The source of this T cell receptor (beta chain) is a study of cytomegalovirus exposure and HLA in healthy donors (dated by TCRdb to about 2017). Study-level background: An earlier analysis of some 500 of the donors reported about 250 Gb of sequence data and around 120 million unique TCR beta sequences from 150 million to 200 million T cells. Roughly 300 gigabases of sequencing data and approximately 84 million unique TCR sequences were included in an early release covering roughly 600 HLA-typed donors. Of the roughly 400 genotyped donors, 75% to 85% were placed in the genetic ancestry cluster associated with self-reported Caucasian donors. The study aimed to test whether cataloging public T cell receptors could reveal signatures of past pathogen exposure. Using immunosequencing, the study profiled T cell repertoires from about 620 subjects and related those repertoires to cytomegalovirus serostatus. In addition to the first cohort of 666 subjects, a separate validation cohort of over 90 different subjects was used. High-throughput TCR immunosequencing, statistical association of individual TCRs with disease status, and machine learning were combined to predict cytomegalovirus infection status. A later analysis re-examined previously published TCR beta repertoires from 500 to 700 donors and added high-resolution HLA genotyping to investigate patterns of TCR occurrence. Rather than drawing on any new phenotypic data, the later analysis identified candidate immune exposures from TCR beta sequences and the way those sequences occurred across donors. To decide whether each TCR beta V gene segment behaved as functional or pseudogenic, an earlier analysis of some 580 of the donors relied on high-throughput TCR beta sequencing. Donor age, sex, ethnicity and CMV serostatus were compiled together with the repertoire data. A later genetic analysis took genome-wide SNP genotypes for about 65% of the 666 donors and used that subset as a discovery cohort. Every repertoire in the discovery cohort had been generated on one and the same sequencing platform. Class I and class II HLA loci were covered by the typing at four-digit resolution. Typing coverage differed by locus: A, B, C, DRB1 and DQB1 were typed in about 620-630 donors, DQA1 in 522, DPA1 in approximately 600, and DPB1 in 472. Several DR-DQ haplotypes were treated as single units for association and clustering because of strong linkage in the cohort. Among a few hundred genotyped donors of the cohort, an average of around 240,000 unique TCR beta nucleotide sequences were sequenced per donor, roughly 20% of them non-productive. Overall study outcomes, separate from this receptor: V-gene and J-gene trimming of TCR beta chains was associated with a missense DCLRE1C variant in a later genetic analysis, and the association was replicated in an independent cohort. The study listed 150 to 200 TCR beta chains as associated with cytomegalovirus. Most TCR sequences were observed very rarely across donors, whereas some public TCRs were present in many individuals. The authors suggested that the approach could potentially be generalized to other disease states and immunological phenotypes. A further reported finding was that TCR beta sequences accurately predicted the HLA-A and HLA-B alleles for most subjects in the first cohort. A group of highly shared sequence variants was considered likely to be a technical artifact of the sequencing pipeline. In a later analysis, the rate of TCR association differed among HLA loci, with DRB1 alleles having the most associated TCRs and HLA-C alleles having the fewest. According to a later analysis, most CMV-associated TCR beta chains appeared to be HLA-restricted, and the HLA associations seemed to be driven largely by CMV exposure. In a later analysis, several top co-occurrence clusters were reported to appear linked to parvovirus B19, influenza, CMV and Epstein-Barr virus. Only TCR beta chains were sequenced in this cohort, and the absence of alpha or paired-chain data limited detectable features. In a later analysis, HLA-associated TCR beta chains were found to be more clonally expanded and to have lower generation probabilities than equally common non-associated chains. The classifier was reported to diagnose cytomegalovirus status with high specificity and sensitivity in both the original and validation cohorts. In vitro tests confirmed that a few of the cytomegalovirus-associated TCR beta chains recognize cytomegalovirus antigens. The only immune exposure information available for the cohort was CMV serostatus. Because HLA typing was missing for some donors at each locus, association tests included only the typed subset. Because counts were too low, some 16 rarely observed V segments, including chromosome 9 orphons, were excluded from the earlier analysis of several hundred of the donors. In a later analysis, around 17,000 TCR beta sequences were associated with specific HLA alleles at a false discovery rate of 0.05. According to a later genetic analysis, donors in an Asian-associated ancestry cluster had fewer N-insertions in productive TCRs than the roughly 700-donor mean. Sequencing depth was assumed to be roughly uniform across donors in the presence/absence analyses, though that assumption may not hold. Correlated functional status among segregating V segments might reflect linkage disequilibrium, but an unknown experimental factor could not be ruled out. In an earlier analysis of fewer than 700 of the donors, most TCR beta V segments appeared in productive rearrangements about 87% or about 30% of the time, broadly matching IMGT annotations. Assigning TCR associations to individual alleles was difficult when HLA alleles, especially DR and DQ, strongly co-occurred.

Preparation of the library involved the immunoSEQ multiplex PCR assay. For the multiplex PCR, a mixture combining 60 forward primers for TCR Vbeta segments and 13 reverse primers for TCR Jbeta segments was used. The CDR3 region of rearranged TCR beta genes was amplified from genomic DNA with a multiplex PCR assay. The amplified TCR beta libraries were sequenced on the Illumina HiSeq System as 87-base-pair reads. In the source study's methods: A later analysis counted approximately 84 million unique TCR beta chains across the 640 or so repertoires, and approximately 11 million of these chains were shared by at least two donors. A nearest-neighbor algorithm error-corrected the raw reads and collapsed the reads into unique sequences, merging closely related sequences to remove PCR and sequencing errors. V, D and J gene segments were assigned by aligning CDR3 sequences to IMGT reference sequences. For a sequence to be retained, a match of at least six nucleotides to both a V gene segment and a J gene segment was required. Rearrangements were classified as productive when the CDR3 lacked stop codons and remained in frame with V and J, and all other rearrangements were classified as non-productive. CDR3 was defined by IMGT convention, running from the second conserved V-encoded cysteine to the conserved J-encoded phenylalanine. The earlier analysis of around 640 of the donors excluded sequences that lacked an unambiguous match to a single V gene segment. In an earlier analysis of some 590 of the donors, a V segment was called functional when productive rearrangements were above 56.7%, and segregating when the standard deviation between donors exceeded 5%. A statistical classification framework was built to diagnose cytomegalovirus status from the catalog of TCR beta chain sequences. V and J gene assignment, in a later analysis, came from comparing TCR nucleotide sequences with IMGT/GENE-DB human TR gene sequences. A later analysis assigned CDR3 sequences and most-parsimonious VDJ recombination scenarios with the TCRdist pipeline. A later analysis defined each TCR beta chain by its CDR3 amino acid sequence plus V-gene family, and excluded reads lacking a unique V-gene family. In a later analysis, a few hundred highly shared, low-generation-probability nucleotide sequences were removed to address suspected cross-contamination and a sequencing artifact. A later analysis calculated a clonal expansion index for each public chain from normalized within-repertoire ranks of inferred template counts. In a later analysis, generation probabilities were computed with a VDJ recombination model fitted to out-of-frame rearrangements, and the resulting probabilities were checked against IGoR. In a later analysis, TCR-TCR, TCR-HLA and TCR-CMV co-occurrence was scored with hypergeometric tests, and a repertoire-size bias correction was applied to TCR pairs. To estimate false discovery rates, a later analysis permuted the HLA or CMV assignments 20 times. In a later analysis, co-occurring TCRs were grouped using DBSCAN, with TCRdist sequence similarity added in when clustering inside HLA-allele-positive subsets. Repertoires with fewer than 30,000 or more than 120,000 public chains, plus five repertoires with anomalous nucleotide sharing, were excluded from co-occurrence clustering. TCRdb took this table from immuneACCESS and kept in-frame rearrangements with V and J called. Such tables lack part of the clones; where checked against another copy, unresolved V genes explain under half of the gap, and the rest is unexplained. V and J calls and clone size are copied from that table; D and trimming were computed from the DNA. The sample table contains 140,000 or so clones; only one count was recorded for around 86% of them. The ten largest clonotypes hold around 1.3% of the sample.

The cohort consisted of 600 or so healthy bone marrow donors. Cohort members were all nominally healthy when sampled, although unrecorded immune exposures were likely present. The donor tested CMV seronegative, placing the donor among the 300 to 400 seronegative members of the cohort. Every donor gave a peripheral blood sample, and the peripheral blood mononuclear cells from that sample were used for TCR beta sequencing. The Qiagen DNeasy Blood Extraction Kit was used to extract genomic DNA from the blood cell samples. This clone was seen only once. The antigen it binds to is not known. No qualities accompany the bases; no much larger clone lies one base away. The sequencing sample was made of PBMCs. The origin of this receptor is a female donor in good health and CMV-seronegative.

The nucleotides are TGCAGCGTTGAGACAGGGACCTACGAGCAGTACTTC. It codes for CSVETGTYEQYF. This chain is built from TRBV29-1 and TRBJ2-7, and 7 junctional nucleotides match TRBD1. Looking up the germline V gene yields CDR1 SQVTM and CDR2 ANQGSEA. Clipping removes 3 bases from V and 2 bases from J, with 1 as the unmatched junction base count. Measured from the cysteine to the phenylalanine, the CDR3 is 12 residues long. The read is trimmed to its CDR3 DNA, 36 bases read in frame from base 1.